The 5 T cell receptor beta chains given below trace back to one sample, sequenced in a study of T cell responses to AZD1222 COVID-19 vaccine (dated by TCRdb to about 2021). The label giving this sample's time point can be read as: about 28 days (+/-7) after the second vaccine dose. The library was built by means of the immunoSEQ multiplex PCR assay. This is the immuneACCESS table as TCRdb keeps it, with only in-frame sequences that have V and J called. A part of the clones is gone; compared with another copy, unresolved V genes explain less than half, and the rest is unexplained. The sample records around 100,000 clones, about 87% of which are singletons. The ten largest make up 6.5% of the sample. The source was peripheral blood, collected 28 days after the second AZD1222 dose. All receptors come from an adult who received the AZD1222 COVID-19 vaccine.

This chain joins TRBV29-1 and TRBJ1-1, with D hard to call. Looked up from germline, CDR1 is SQVTM and CDR2 is ANQGSEA. The CDR3 totals 12 residues. V shed 3 bases and J shed 4 bases, with 9 bases lying between them. The CDR3: CSVDGGLTEAFF. The CDR3 DNA reads as TGCAGCGTTGACGGAGGGCTCACTGAAGCTTTCTTT. Combining the CDR3 with reference TRBV29-1 and TRBJ1-1 gives the whole variable domain SAVISQKPSRDICQRGTSLTIQCQVDSQVTMMFWYRQQPGQSLTLIATANQGSEATYESGFVIDKFPISRPNLTFSTLTVSNMSPEDSSIYLCSVDGGLTEAFFGQGTRLTVV.

This clone was counted once. Other DNA sequences within the sample encode an identical CDR3. The rearrangement links TRBV7-2 to TRBJ1-2; 9 positions agree with TRBD1. The ends lost 5 bases at V and 4 bases at J; junction bases unmatched: 5. The germline gives CDR1 SGHTA, CDR2 FQGNSA. This CDR3 contains 14 residues. The CDR3 spells CASSPGTGSYGYTF. CDR3 DNA: TGTGCCAGCAGCCCTGGGACAGGGAGCTATGGCTACACCTTC. The entire variable domain, with the rest obtained from reference TRBV7-2 and TRBJ1-2, is as follows: GAGVSQSPSNKVTEKGKDVELRCDPISGHTALYWYRQSLGQGLEFLIYFQGNSAPDKSGLPSDRFSAERTGGSVSTLTIQRTQQEDSAVYLCASSPGTGSYGYTFGSGTRLTVV.

This clone was observed a single time. V gene TRBV18 combines with J gene TRBJ1-5, with a weak D call TRBD1 (5 bases). In germline, CDR1 is KGHSH, CDR2 LQKENI. This CDR3 region has 14 residues. V shed 3 bases and J shed 7 bases, with 13 bases lying between them. The CDR3: CASSPDGGGQPQHF. Written as DNA, the CDR3 is TGTGCCAGCTCACCGGACGGGGGAGGGCAGCCCCAGCATTTT.

There are a few counts of this clone. V is TRBV5-1 and J is TRBJ1-1; D gene ambiguous. The CDR3 length is 13 residues. Germline CDR1 and CDR2: SGHRS and YFSETQ. With 4 bases removed from V and 8 bases from J, the gap between germline ends came to 15 bases. CDR3 sequence: CASSPHEATEAFF. In DNA form, the CDR3 reads TGCGCCAGCAGCCCACACGAGGCAACAGAAGCTTTCTTT.

The rearrangement joins TRBV5-1 to TRBJ2-3, with TRBD2 as a possible D gene (6 bases). CDR3 size: 15 residues. The germline gives CDR1 SGHRS, CDR2 YFSETQ. V lost 2 bases and J lost 2, with 12 bases in between. CDR3 amino acids: CASSFYRDFTDTQYF. The CDR3, as DNA: TGCGCCAGCAGCTTCTACCGGGACTTCACAGATACGCAGTATTTT. Variable domain in full (rest from reference TRBV5-1 and TRBJ2-3): KAGVTQTPRYLIKTRGQQVTLSCSPISGHRSVSWYQQTPGQGLQFLFEYFSETQRNKGNFPGRFSGRQFSNSRSEMNVSTLELGDSALYLCASSFYRDFTDTQYFGPGTRLTVL.